This T cell receptor beta chain was recovered during a study of vaccination effects on CD4 cells after COVID-19. Study in general: Following the second dose by a median of 72 days, the post-vaccine samples were obtained. General study points: Within healthy vaccinees, only 1 of 255 vaccine-induced clones displayed cross-reactivity with common cold coronaviruses.

Sequencing in the ViraFEST assay came after antigen-specific CD4+ T cells had been expanded with viral peptide pools, which were used to stimulate PBMC. CD4+ T cells were isolated after around ten days of culture. The cohort was immunized with two doses of either the BNT162b2 or mRNA-1273 vaccine. Cultures of under 2.5 million PBMC per well contained roughly 9.4 IU/ml IL-2 plus 10 ug/ml peptides. Generated by immunoSEQ multiplex PCR, the TCRdb table keeps only in-frame clones and is missing some. The sample contains approximately 70,000 clones, approximately 81% of which appear only once. Trimming removed 8 bases at V and 2 bases at J, with 6 bases between. The germline CDR1 and CDR2 sequences are KGHSH and LQKENI. The CDR3 length is 12 residues. On this clone itself: What it recognizes is unknown.

V usage is TRBV18 and J usage is TRBJ2-2; D is unclear. This TCR was recovered from a human donor who received a COVID-19 vaccine. Here the sequenced sample was CD4+ T cells from PBMCs cultured with HCoV-229E spike peptides, taken after COVID-19 vaccination. The CDR3 is CASTYNTGELFF. CDR3 bases: TGTGCCAGCACCTATAACACCGGGGAGCTGTTTTTT.